The sequence of this TCR beta chain was determined in a study of blood T cell repertoires in COVID-19. Using immunoSEQ multiplex PCR, the repertoire was profiled, and TCRdb retains in-frame clones only, with some absent. This table holds under 200,000 clones, around 90% found once. Germline CDR1 and CDR2: LNHDA and SQIVND (reference sequence). V lost 6 bases, J lost 2 bases, and 12 bases stayed unmatched. The CDR3 spans 18 residues. This TCR was recovered from a man aged 50-60 years who had recovered from COVID-19. Input material: peripheral blood. The chain uses TRBV19 and TRBJ1-5, with 11 positions matching TRBD1. This CDR3 is CASSNGQGAGVGNQPQHF. CDR3 nucleotides: TGTGCCAGTAGCAACGGACAGGGGGCGGGTGTTGGCAATCAGCCCCAGCATTTT.